This TCR beta chain was captured by sequencing in a study of blood T cell repertoires in COVID-19. Across the study: Samples taken during acute and convalescent COVID-19 were collected in the United States, Italy and Spain.

Using immunoSEQ multiplex PCR, the repertoire was profiled, and TCRdb retains in-frame clones only, with some absent. This sample has 250,000 to 300,000 clones, with 65% to 90% found just once. Between the trimmed V and J ends, which lost 5 bases and 1 base, there was a span of 8 bases. The germline CDR1 and CDR2 sequences are SNHLY and FYNNEI. This CDR3 has 13 amino acids. V usage is TRBV2 and J usage is TRBJ1-1, with D possibly matching TRBD1 (5 bases). The receptor comes from a woman aged 70-85 years with COVID-19, enrolled during active disease. Sequencing was performed on peripheral blood. This CDR3 is CASSKTANTEAFF. CDR3 nucleotides: TGTGCCAGCAGTAAGACAGCGAACACTGAAGCTTTCTTT. The complete variable domain, with remaining parts taken from reference TRBV2 and TRBJ1-1, reads EPEVTQTPSHQVTQMGQEVILRCVPISNHLYFYWYRQILGQKVEFLVSFYNNEISEKSEIFDDQFSVERPDGSNFTLKIRSTKLEDSAMYFCASSKTANTEAFFGQGTRLTVV.